Each of the 22 T cell receptor beta chains below was sequenced from the same sample in a study of T cell repertoires in cytomegalovirus infection. TCRdb independently ran MiXCR on the reads; one entry per CDR3 protein. The sample has 250,000 to 400,000 distinct CDR3 sequences, 20% to 30% seen once. These receptors' antigens are unknown. The input for sequencing was cultured PBMCs, taken from culture after CMV antigen stimulation. The receptors stem from a human donor in good health (CMV status not recorded). Some clones in this sample may be carry-over from other donors' samples.

Many counts were recorded for this clonotype. This chain uses TRBV7-2 with TRBJ1-2; tentatively, D is TRBD1 (6 bases). V gave up 3 bases and J gave up 2 bases, with 13 bases separating them. Germline assignment: CDR1 SGHTA and CDR2 FQGNSA. The CDR3 extends over 15 amino acids. The CDR3 DNA is TGTGCCAGCAGCTTTTCCGGGACACAGAACTATGGCTACACCTTC. Translated, it gives CASSFSGTQNYGYTF. Using reference TRBV7-2 and TRBJ1-2 for the parts outside the CDR3, the full variable domain is GAGVSQSPSNKVTEKGKDVELRCDPISGHTALYWYRQSLGQGLEFLIYFQGNSAPDKSGLPSDRFSAERTGGSVSTLTIQRTQQEDSAVYLCASSFSGTQNYGYTFGSGTRLTVV.

This clonotype was detected many times. A read error may produce the germline difference seen at one junction end. This chain uses TRBV7-2 with TRBJ2-2; possible D gene TRBD1, 5 bases. The CDR3 contains 14 residues. Germline CDR1 is SGHTA and CDR2 is FQGNSA. CDR3 DNA sequence: TGTGCCAGCAGTTTAGGACAGAACACCGGGGAGCTGTTTTTT. Protein sequence: CASSLGQNTGELFF.

This sequence joins TRBV18 and TRBJ1-6; D is undetermined. The CDR3 has 12 residues. V was cut by 5 bases and J by 9 bases, with 8 bases left in between. CDR1 KGHSH and CDR2 LQKENI come from the germline V gene. The CDR3 spells CASSTPISPLHF. For the CDR3, the DNA is TGTGCCAGCTCAACCCCTATTTCACCCCTCCACTTT.

The J gene is TRBJ1-1, the V gene TRBV6-1, with D unresolved. Germline CDR1 is MNHNS and CDR2 is SASEGT. This CDR3 contains 14 residues. V lost 5 bases and J lost 2, with 12 bases in between. The DNA of the CDR3 is TGTGCCAGCAGTTTGGCAAGCTCTAACACTGAAGCTTTCTTT. It is translated as CASSLASSNTEAFF.

This chain connects TRBV10-2 to TRBJ2-1, with 8 bases lining up with TRBD2. Germline V gives CDR1 WSHSY, CDR2 SAAADI. CDR3 size: 15 residues. V dropped 3 bases and J dropped 4; count of bases not matched to a gene: 5. The CDR3 DNA sequence: TGCGCCAGCAGTGACACTCTAGCGGGTTACAATGAGCAGTTCTTC. It codes for CASSDTLAGYNEQFF.

There are a few counts of this clonotype. J is TRBJ2-2 and V is TRBV10-3; D not certain. V was shortened by 3 bases and J by 3 bases, with 14 bases between the two germline ends. The CDR3 consists of 16 residues. CDR1 and CDR2 (germline): ENHRY, SYGVKD. The CDR3 DNA is TGTGCCATCAGTGAACGGGCCACGACTGACACCGGGGAGCTGTTTTTT. Translation: CAISERATTDTGELFF.

Turning to this clonotype: An end of the junction differs from the germline gene, which may be a read error. The chain employs TRBV7-9 and TRBJ1-4, with TRBD1 matching 7 bases. The CDR3 has 14 amino acids. Germline V gives CDR1 SEHNR, CDR2 FQNEAQ (reference sequence). The CDR3, as DNA: TGTGTCAGCAGCTTGGGACAGTCTAATGAAAAACTGTTTTTT. It is translated as CVSSLGQSNEKLFF. Full variable domain (outside the CDR3, taken from reference TRBV7-9 and TRBJ1-4): DTGVSQNPRHKITKRGQNVTFRCDPISEHNRLYWYRQTLGQGPEFLTYFQNEAQLEKSRLLSDRFSAERPKGSFSTLEIQRTEQGDSAMYLCVSSLGQSNEKLFFGSGTQLSVL.

This clonotype has at least ten counts. One end of the junction fails to match germline, which may point to a read error. The V and J genes are TRBV7-2 and TRBJ2-3; 13 bases align to TRBD2. The CDR3 contains 16 residues. Germline values: CDR1 SGHTA, CDR2 FQGNSA. The DNA of the CDR3 is TGTGCCAGCAGATTAGGGACTAGCGGGACCGGAGATACGCAGTATTTT. This gives the protein CASRLGTSGTGDTQYF.

V gene TRBV20-1 combines with J gene TRBJ2-1; no definite D call. The CDR3 has 17 amino acids. V was cut by 3 bases and J by 0 bases, with 18 bases left in between. Germline loops: CDR1 DFQATT, CDR2 SNEGSKA (reference sequence). CDR3: CSASHAPFGLSYNEQFF. CDR3 nucleotide sequence: TGCAGTGCTAGTCACGCCCCTTTCGGGCTCTCCTACAATGAGCAGTTCTTC.

The sample holds many counts of this clonotype. This rearrangement joins TRBV7-2 to TRBJ1-1; the D is unclear. V was trimmed by 3 bases and J by 7 bases, leaving 12 bases between them. The CDR3 extends over 13 amino acids. The V gene's germline CDR1 is SGHTA and CDR2 FQGNSA. The CDR3 nucleotides read TGTGCCAGCAGCTTGTGGACGACCCTTGAAGCTTTCTTT. Protein: CASSLWTTLEAFF.

The chain recombines TRBV28 with TRBJ2-3; D is possibly TRBD2 (6 bases). The CDR3 spans 13 residues. Trimming cost V 5 bases and J 4 bases, with 10 bases left between them. Germline CDR1 and CDR2: MDHEN and SYDVKM. For the CDR3, the DNA is TGTGCCAGCAGTACGGGAGTCCCAGATACGCAGTATTTT. Translated: CASSTGVPDTQYF. The full variable domain, in which reference TRBV28 and TRBJ2-3 provide the parts outside the CDR3, is DVKVTQSSRYLVKRTGEKVFLECVQDMDHENMFWYRQDPGLGLRLIYFSYDVKMKEKGDIPEGYSVSREKKERFSLILESASTNQTSMYLCASSTGVPDTQYFGPGTRLTVL.

The J gene is TRBJ1-2, the V gene TRBV7-2; maybe TRBD1 (5 bases). Germline CDR1 is SGHTA and CDR2 is FQGNSA. The CDR3 length is 15 residues. The germline V and J ends were trimmed by 5 bases and 7 bases, with 20 bases remaining between them. This CDR3 is CASSRVGQDGGGYTF. The CDR3 DNA reads TGTGCCAGCAGCCGCGTGGGGCAGGACGGCGGTGGCTACACCTTC.

A few counts support this clonotype. The V call is TRBV9, the J call TRBJ2-2, with 7 bases identical to TRBD2. Germline CDR1 SGDLS, CDR2 YYNGEE. There are 16 residues in the CDR3. V lost 2 bases and J lost 1; bases outside the gene matches: 5. CDR3 nucleotides: TGTGCCAGCAGCGTCCAAGGGAGGGTGAACACCGGGGAGCTGTTTTTT. As protein: CASSVQGRVNTGELFF. The whole variable domain, remainder taken from reference TRBV9 and TRBJ2-2, is DSGVTQTPKHLITATGQRVTLRCSPRSGDLSVYWYQQSLDQGLQFLIQYYNGEERAKGNILERFSAQQFPDLHSELNLSSLELGDSALYFCASSVQGRVNTGELFFGEGSRLTVL.

This clonotype was seen at least ten times. This rearrangement joins TRBV6-2 or TRBV6-3 to TRBJ2-1; TRBD2 agrees at 7 bases. CDR3 length: 11 amino acids. V was pared by 5 bases and J by 9 bases, with 1 base of the junction left unmatched. The V gene's germline CDR1 is MNHEY and CDR2 SVGEGT. The CDR3 DNA is TGTGCCAGCAGTGCGGGAGTTGAGCAGTTCTTC. This encodes CASSAGVEQFF.

This clonotype was counted a few times. The chain joins TRBV19 to TRBJ2-1; 13 nucleotides agree with TRBD2. This CDR3 is built from 15 residues. The V gene end was trimmed by 5 bases and the J gene end by 6 bases; junction bases not matched to a gene: 4. Germline assignment: CDR1 LNHDA and CDR2 SQIVND (reference sequence). The CDR3 nucleotides are TGTGCCAGTAGTGTCGGGACTAGCGGGACCAATGAGCAGTTCTTC. Protein sequence: CASSVGTSGTNEQFF.

The chain combines TRBV10-3 with TRBJ2-2; D is ambiguous. Germline loops: CDR1 ENHRY, CDR2 SYGVKD. The CDR3 is made up of 15 amino acids. V gave up 6 bases and J gave up 5 bases, with 16 bases separating them. CDR3 region: CAISPHALETGELFF. The DNA of the CDR3 is TGTGCCATCAGCCCCCACGCCCTAGAGACCGGGGAGCTGTTTTTT.

The chain joins TRBV4-2 to TRBJ1-2; D possibly corresponds to TRBD1 (5 bases). The CDR3 length is 16 residues. Germline V lookup: CDR1 LGHNA, CDR2 YNFKEQ. V was cut by 0 bases and J by 5 bases, with 16 bases left in between. The CDR3 bases are TGTGCCAGCAGCCAAGATCACGCCTCGGGGGGTTATGGCTACACCTTC. It yields the protein CASSQDHASGGYGYTF.

This clonotype was observed at least ten times. The V gene is TRBV7-2, the J gene TRBJ2-1; weak D call: TRBD2 (6 bases). The CDR3 contains 14 residues. The germline gives CDR1 SGHTA, CDR2 FQGNSA. Deletions cut 1 base from V and 7 bases from J, with 11 bases between. The CDR3 nucleotides read TGTGCCAGCAGCTTAGTTTGGACTATGAATGAGCAGTTCTTC. This gives the protein CASSLVWTMNEQFF. Full variable domain (missing parts from reference TRBV7-2 and TRBJ2-1): GAGVSQSPSNKVTEKGKDVELRCDPISGHTALYWYRQSLGQGLEFLIYFQGNSAPDKSGLPSDRFSAERTGGSVSTLTIQRTQQEDSAVYLCASSLVWTMNEQFFGPGTRLTVL.

This chain uses TRBV20-1 with TRBJ2-1; 11 bases are shared with TRBD2. The CDR3 contains 20 residues. V shed 1 base and J 0 bases; nucleotides not matched to a gene: 14. Germline CDR1 reads DFQATT; CDR2 reads SNEGSKA (reference sequence). The CDR3 coding sequence is TGCAGTGCTAGAGCGGTTAGCGGGAGGGCCGCAAAGTTCTCCTACAATGAGCAGTTCTTC. Protein product: CSARAVSGRAAKFSYNEQFF.

This clonotype was counted only a few times. The chain links TRBV10-3 to TRBJ2-1; 9 bases match TRBD2. Trimming removed 6 bases from V and 7 bases from J; junction bases left unmatched: 7. The CDR3 loop spans 14 amino acids. CDR1 and CDR2 from the germline V gene are ENHRY and SYGVKD. CDR3 loop: CAISGTSRGNEQFF. As DNA, the CDR3 is TGTGCCATCAGCGGGACTAGCAGAGGGAATGAGCAGTTCTTC.

The table lists this clonotype with many counts. The chain employs TRBV7-2 and TRBJ1-6; D remains ambiguous. The CDR3 runs to 13 residues. Per germline, CDR1 SGHTA and CDR2 FQGNSA. Trimming removed 2 bases from V and 7 bases from J, with 6 bases in between. The CDR3 DNA is TGTGCCAGCAGCTTAATGTGGAATTCACCCCTCCACTTT. Its protein product is CASSLMWNSPLHF.

This clonotype was counted many times. This chain links TRBV6-1 with TRBJ2-7; TRBD2 agrees at 11 bases. Trimming removed 0 bases from V and 4 bases from J; junction bases left unmatched: 2. This CDR3 is built from 15 residues. CDR1 and CDR2 from the germline V gene are MNHNS and SASEGT. The CDR3 sequence: CASSEATSGSYEQYF. Written as DNA, the CDR3 is TGTGCCAGCAGTGAAGCCACTAGCGGGAGTTACGAGCAGTACTTC.